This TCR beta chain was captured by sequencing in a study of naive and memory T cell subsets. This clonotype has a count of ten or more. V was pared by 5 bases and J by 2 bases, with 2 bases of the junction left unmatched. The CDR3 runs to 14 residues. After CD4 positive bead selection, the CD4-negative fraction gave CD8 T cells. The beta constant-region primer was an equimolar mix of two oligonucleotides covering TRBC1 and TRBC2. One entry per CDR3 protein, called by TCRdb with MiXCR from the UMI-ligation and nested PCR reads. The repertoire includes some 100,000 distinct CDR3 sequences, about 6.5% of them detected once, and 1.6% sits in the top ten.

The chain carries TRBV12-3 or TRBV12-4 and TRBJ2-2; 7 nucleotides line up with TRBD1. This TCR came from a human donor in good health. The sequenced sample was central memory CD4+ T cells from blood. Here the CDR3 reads CASSGQDNTGELFF. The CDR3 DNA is TGTGCCAGCAGTGGACAGGACAACACCGGGGAGCTGTTTTTT.